The rows below give T cell receptor beta chains drawn from one sample of a study of post-analysis software for immune sequencing data. TCRdb reprocessed the PCR reads with MiXCR, giving one entry per CDR3 protein. This table has 740,000 or so distinct CDR3 sequences, about 53% appearing once. The sequencing input was blood. These receptors were collected from a girl between 10 and 17 years old with multiple sclerosis. Each CDR3 is given with its conserved first and last residue. The D gene is left open where the match is weak. Clone size is shown for a subset of rows, as once, few, many or a class of expanded clone.

v_gene	abundance	j_gene	d_gene	CDR3nt	CDR3aa
TRBV28	.	TRBJ1-2	TRBD1	TGTGCCAGCAGTCCGACAGGGCCCATACCACTTCCCTACACCTTC	CASSPTGPIPLPYTF
TRBV11-2	once	TRBJ2-5	.	TGTGCCAGCAGACGTCAAGGGACCCAGTACTTC	CASRRQGTQYF
TRBV12-3/TRBV12-4	.	TRBJ1-5	TRBD1	TGTGCCAGCAGTTTAGTGACAGGGTCAGGCCAGCCCCAGCATTTT	CASSLVTGSGQPQHF
TRBV29-1	.	TRBJ2-7	TRBD2	TGCAGCGTTGAGTGGGGCGGGAGGGCCCACGAGCAGTACTTC	CSVEWGGRAHEQYF
TRBV11-2	.	TRBJ1-1	TRBD1	TGTGCCAGCAGCTTGTCCAGGGGGCGGACTGAAGCTTTCTTT	CASSLSRGRTEAFF
TRBV2	.	TRBJ1-1	.	TGTGCCAGCAGTGAAGGGCCCTTTTCGAACACTGAAGCTTTCTTT	CASSEGPFSNTEAFF
TRBV6-4	few	TRBJ2-1	.	TGTGCCAGCAGTTTTTCTCAGAACCATGAGCAGTTCTTC	CASSFSQNHEQFF
TRBV7-9	once	TRBJ2-2	TRBD1	TGTGCCAGCAGCTTGGGACAGGACATTAACACCGGGGAGCTGTTTTTT	CASSLGQDINTGELFF
TRBV20-1	few	TRBJ2-7	.	TGCAGTGCTAGAGATTCCCGAGCGCCTGAGGCCTACGAGCAGTACTTC	CSARDSRAPEAYEQYF
TRBV5-6	few	TRBJ2-4	.	TGTGCCAGCGGCCCCACGGGGAACATTCAGTACTTC	CASGPTGNIQYF
TRBV25-1	.	TRBJ1-1	.	TGTGCCAGCAGTGAATTTGGAGTGAACACTGAAGCTTTCTTT	CASSEFGVNTEAFF
TRBV7-2	.	TRBJ2-3	.	TGTGCCAGCAGCTTATTCCCCGGCATAGATACGCAGTATTTT	CASSLFPGIDTQYF
TRBV7-3	.	TRBJ2-5	.	TGTGCCAGCAGCTTAACGAGGACAGTAGCGCAGACCCAGTACTTC	CASSLTRTVAQTQYF
TRBV10-3	.	TRBJ2-7	TRBD2	TGTGCCATCAGTGAGTCGGGTAGCGGGAGTTACGAGCAGTACTTC	CAISESGSGSYEQYF
TRBV29-1	.	TRBJ2-1	TRBD2	TGCAGCGTTGTGGGGGGGGTCTCCTACAATGAGCAGTTCTTC	CSVVGGVSYNEQFF
TRBV7-3	.	TRBJ2-7	TRBD2	TGTGCCGGCAGCTTAGCAGTTTTTCGGCGGGGGGACGAGCAGTACTTC	CAGSLAVFRRGDEQYF
TRBV6-6	.	TRBJ2-7	TRBD1	TGTGCCAGCATCAACGGGGGACAGGGGTCCTACGAGCAGTACTTC	CASINGGQGSYEQYF
TRBV7-2	.	TRBJ2-7	.	TGTGCCAGCAACCCGTCCGGGTTCTCCTACGAGCAGTACTTC	CASNPSGFSYEQYF
TRBV10-3	.	TRBJ1-2	.	TGTGCCATCATGGTACAGAACTATGGCTACACCTTC	CAIMVQNYGYTF
TRBV25-1	.	TRBJ2-7	TRBD1	TGTGCCAGCAGCTTGACAGGGTTTCACGAGCAGTACTTC	CASSLTGFHEQYF
TRBV20-1	.	TRBJ2-2	.	TGCAGTGCTAGGGCCCCAGACAGAGACACCGGGGAGCTGTTTTTT	CSARAPDRDTGELFF
TRBV20-1	.	TRBJ2-7	TRBD2	TGCAGTGCTAGCCGCTCGCGGGAGGGTTCATACGAGCAGTACTTC	CSASRSREGSYEQYF
TRBV4-1	.	TRBJ1-2	.	TGCGCCAGCAGCCAACCACCGTGGGCAGCGACCTATGGCTACACCTTC	CASSQPPWAATYGYTF
TRBV20-1	.	TRBJ2-7	.	TGCAGTGCTAGACTGTGGTCCTACGAGCAGTACTTC	CSARLWSYEQYF
TRBV27	.	TRBJ2-7	.	TGTGCCAGCACCCTAATGGGGGGAGACTTTTACGAGCAGTACTTC	CASTLMGGDFYEQYF
TRBV29-1	few	TRBJ1-2	.	TGCAGCGTGGCTCTACCGGGCCGGATCGATGGCTACACCTTC	CSVALPGRIDGYTF
TRBV27	few	TRBJ1-2	.	TGTGCCAGCAGTTCCACGATTAACTATGGCTACACCTTC	CASSSTINYGYTF
TRBV3-1	.	TRBJ1-1	TRBD1	TGTGCCAGCAGCCAGCGACAGGGGACCACTGAAGCTTTCTTT	CASSQRQGTTEAFF
TRBV20-1	.	TRBJ2-7	.	TGCAGTGCTGGGGGCACTATAAGCTCCTACGAGCAGTACTTC	CSAGGTISSYEQYF
TRBV5-5	.	TRBJ2-2	TRBD2	TGTGCCAGCAGCCTCGGGGGGACCATCACCGGGGAGCTGTTTTTT	CASSLGGTITGELFF
TRBV6-2/TRBV6-3	.	TRBJ2-1	.	TGTGCCAGCAGTAACCTACCGCCGCCCTACAATGAGCAGTTCTTC	CASSNLPPPYNEQFF
TRBV7-2	.	TRBJ1-1	TRBD1	TGTGCCAGCAGCTTACCGGACAGGGCGAACACTGAAGCTTTCTTT	CASSLPDRANTEAFF
TRBV28	few	TRBJ2-7	TRBD2	TGTGCCAGCAGTTTATGGTTAGCGGGAGTTTCCGAGCAGTACTTC	CASSLWLAGVSEQYF
TRBV5-1	.	TRBJ2-7	TRBD2	TGCGCCAGCACCCCGGGACTAGGGAACTACGAGCAGTACTTC	CASTPGLGNYEQYF
TRBV20-1	.	TRBJ1-6	.	TGCAGTGCTAGACCACGACAGGAGATAGATTCACCCCTCCACTTT	CSARPRQEIDSPLHF
TRBV4-1	few	TRBJ2-7	TRBD1	TGCGCCAGCAGCCAAGAACCGGGACAGAGCTCCTACGAGCAGTACTTC	CASSQEPGQSSYEQYF
TRBV29-1	few	TRBJ2-5	.	TGCAGCGTTCGCGGCCCCCCCCAGTGGGAGACCCAGTACTTC	CSVRGPPQWETQYF
TRBV20-1	once	TRBJ2-4	TRBD2	TGCAGTGCCGGACTAGCGGGAGGAAAAGGGGCCAAAAACATTCAGTACTTC	CSAGLAGGKGAKNIQYF
TRBV9	few	TRBJ2-7	.	TGTGCCAGCAGCGTTGGGCTCTCCTACGAGCAGTACTTC	CASSVGLSYEQYF
TRBV5-5	few	TRBJ1-2	.	TGTGCCAGCAGCTTGGAGGGTTATCCCGCGATTTTCCCCTATGGCTACACCTTC	CASSLEGYPAIFPYGYTF
TRBV20-1	.	TRBJ2-5	TRBD2	TGCAGTGGACTAGCGGTCCAAGAGACCCAGTACTTC	CSGLAVQETQYF
TRBV3-1	.	TRBJ2-1	TRBD2	TGTGCCAGCAGCCAAGACTTCCGGACTAGCGGGAGAAGTGAGCAGTTCTTC	CASSQDFRTSGRSEQFF
TRBV7-6	.	TRBJ2-1	TRBD2	TGTGCCAGCAGCCCTGGACTAGCGGGGGGCAGCGGGTACAATGAGCAGTTCTTC	CASSPGLAGGSGYNEQFF
TRBV9	.	TRBJ2-5	TRBD2	TGTGCCAGCAGCGACGGACTAGCGGAGATCCAAGAGACCCAGTACTTC	CASSDGLAEIQETQYF
TRBV28	.	TRBJ2-7	.	TGTGCCACTCAGCCCCGGACGAACGAGCAGTACTTC	CATQPRTNEQYF
TRBV12-3/TRBV12-4	.	TRBJ2-7	TRBD2	TGTGCCAGCAAACCGGGACTAGCGGGTTACTACGAGCAGTACTTC	CASKPGLAGYYEQYF
TRBV20-1	once	TRBJ2-1	.	TGCAGTGCTAGAGAATCCCGCCTAAGCAATGAGCGGTTCTTC	CSARESRLSNERFF
TRBV6-2/TRBV6-3	few	TRBJ2-1	.	TGTGCCAGCAGGCGGGACGGCAATGAGCAGTTCTTC	CASRRDGNEQFF
TRBV15	.	TRBJ2-1	TRBD2	TGTGCCACCAGCAGATCAGGCGGGGGGCTTCGGGACAATGAGCAGTTCTTC	CATSRSGGGLRDNEQFF
TRBV25-1	.	TRBJ2-1	TRBD1	TGTGCCAGCAGTCCCCCCGGGACAGGGGTCGCGGCCTACAATGAGCAGTTCTTC	CASSPPGTGVAAYNEQFF
TRBV6-5	.	TRBJ1-2	.	TGTGCCAGCCTTGGGAATTATGGCTACACCTTC	CASLGNYGYTF
TRBV3-1	.	TRBJ2-3	.	TGTGCCAGCAGCACCGAGAGGACAGATACGCAGTATTTT	CASSTERTDTQYF